This T cell receptor beta chain was sequenced in a study of cytomegalovirus exposure and HLA in healthy donors (dated by TCRdb to 2017 to 2019). Background on the whole study: According to an earlier analysis of 587 of the donors, about 180 million T cells yielded 117 million unique TCR beta sequences and around 280 Gb of sequence data. Typing coverage varied by locus: about 620-640 donors for A, B, C, DRB1 and DQB1; more than 500 for DQA1; about 590 for DPA1; around 490 for DPB1. Rather than using new phenotypic data, the later analysis identified candidate immune exposures from TCR beta sequences and from how often those sequences occurred across donors. The genetic ancestry cluster associated with self-reported Caucasian donors included around 76% of the 300 to 450 genotyped donors. A later genetic analysis took genome-wide SNP genotypes for about 55% of the roughly 700 donors and used that subset as a discovery cohort. Across some 400 genotyped donors of the cohort, an average of roughly 250,000 unique TCR beta nucleotide sequences per donor were sequenced, and roughly 18% of those sequences were non-productive. A few DR-DQ haplotypes were treated as single units for association and clustering because of strong linkage in the cohort. An earlier analysis of about 620 of the donors applied high-throughput TCR beta sequencing to assess whether each TCR beta V gene segment acted as functional or pseudogenic. The study combined high-throughput TCR immunosequencing, statistical association of individual TCRs with disease status, and machine learning to predict cytomegalovirus infection status. Donor age, sex, ethnicity and CMV serostatus were compiled together with the repertoire data. A later analysis re-analyzed previously published TCR beta repertoires from several hundred donors and added high-resolution HLA genotyping to study TCR occurrence patterns. HLA typing covered class I and class II loci at four-digit resolution. All discovery cohort repertoires had been generated on a single sequencing platform. A separate validation cohort of roughly 130 different subjects was used in addition to the approximately 640-subject first cohort. About 330 gigabases of sequencing data and around 90 million unique TCR sequences made up an early release that covered under 750 HLA-typed donors. Using immunosequencing, the study profiled T cell repertoires from fewer than 700 subjects and related those repertoires to cytomegalovirus serostatus. The study was designed to test whether signatures of past pathogen exposure could be identified by cataloging public T cell receptors. Summary of the overall study and its limitations: A further reported finding was that TCR beta sequences accurately predicted the HLA-A and HLA-B alleles for most subjects in the first cohort. In a later analysis, some 17,000 TCR beta sequences were associated with specific HLA alleles at a false discovery rate of 0.05. CMV serostatus was the only immune exposure information available for the cohort. Linkage disequilibrium might explain the correlated functional status among segregating V segments, but an unknown experimental factor could not be excluded. A later analysis found that HLA-associated TCR beta chains were more clonally expanded and had lower generation probabilities than equally common non-associated chains. Most TCR sequences were seen in very few donors, while some public TCRs were found in many individuals. Several of the top co-occurrence clusters appeared to be linked to parvovirus B19, influenza, CMV and Epstein-Barr virus, according to a later analysis. The authors suggested that the approach could potentially be generalized to other disease states and immunological phenotypes. Most CMV-associated TCR beta chains appeared to be HLA-restricted in a later analysis, and the HLA associations seemed to be driven largely by CMV exposure. An association between a missense DCLRE1C variant and V-gene and J-gene trimming of TCR beta chains was found in a later genetic analysis and replicated in an independent cohort. The cohort was sequenced for TCR beta chains only, and without alpha or paired-chain data the features that could be detected were limited. In a later analysis, the rate of TCR association differed among HLA loci, with DRB1 alleles having the most associated TCRs and HLA-C alleles having the fewest. Because the 87-base-pair reads could not distinguish some IMGT-functional V segments, including TRBV6-2 and TRBV6-3, those segments were excluded. A total of fewer than 200 TCR beta chains were listed by the study as associated with cytomegalovirus. Because HLA typing was unavailable for some donors at each locus, only the typed subset was used in association tests. A few of the identified cytomegalovirus-associated TCR beta chains were confirmed in vitro to be specific for cytomegalovirus antigens. The presence/absence analyses assumed that sequencing depth was roughly uniform across donors, and that assumption may not be true. A later genetic analysis reported fewer N-insertions in productive TCRs among donors in an Asian-associated ancestry cluster than the approximately 700-donor mean. Broadly in line with IMGT annotations, most TCR beta V segments showed up in productive rearrangements about 87% or about 30% of the time in an earlier analysis of several hundred of the donors. The classifier was reported to diagnose cytomegalovirus status with high specificity and sensitivity in both the original cohort and the validation cohort. The sequencing pipeline was judged likely to have produced a cluster of highly shared sequence variants as a technical artifact. Because counts were too low, about 18 rarely observed V segments, including chromosome 9 orphons, were excluded from the earlier analysis of around 640 of the donors. When HLA alleles, especially DR and DQ, strongly co-occurred, TCR associations were difficult to assign to individual alleles.

Reading the germline V gene gives CDR1 SNHLY and CDR2 FYNNEI. Germline trimming: 3 bases from V, 3 bases from J; junction bases outside gene matches: 8. Reading from cysteine to phenylalanine, the CDR3 counts 16 amino acids. The entry retains the CDR3 DNA only, 48 bases that are in frame from base 1. Library preparation employed the immunoSEQ multiplex PCR assay. For the multiplex PCR, a mixture combining 60 forward primers for TCR Vbeta segments and 13 reverse primers for TCR Jbeta segments was used. The CDR3 region of rearranged TCR beta genes was amplified from genomic DNA by a multiplex PCR assay. Amplified TCR beta libraries were sequenced as 87-base-pair reads on the Illumina HiSeq System. As for the original processing: Across the roughly 670 repertoires, a later analysis counted some 80 million unique TCR beta chains, approximately 10 million of which were shared by at least two donors. A nearest-neighbor algorithm error-corrected the raw reads and collapsed the reads into unique sequences, merging closely related sequences to remove PCR and sequencing errors. To assign V, D and J gene segments, CDR3 sequences were aligned to IMGT reference sequences. For a sequence to be retained, a match of at least six nucleotides was required to both a V gene segment and a J gene segment. Rearrangements were called productive when the CDR3 lacked stop codons and stayed in frame with V and J; all others were non-productive. Following IMGT convention, CDR3 was defined as the stretch from the second conserved V-encoded cysteine up to the conserved J-encoded phenylalanine. Sequences without an unambiguous match to a single V gene segment were excluded from the earlier analysis of approximately 560 of the donors. An earlier analysis of 587 of the donors called V segments functional above 56.7% productive rearrangements and segregating when the between-donor standard deviation exceeded 5%. A statistical classification framework was built for diagnosing cytomegalovirus status from the catalog of TCR beta chain sequences. In a later analysis, V and J genes were assigned by comparing TCR nucleotide sequences against IMGT/GENE-DB human TR gene sequences. A later analysis assigned CDR3 sequences and most-parsimonious VDJ recombination scenarios with the TCRdist pipeline. A later analysis defined each TCR beta chain by its CDR3 amino acid sequence plus V-gene family, and excluded reads lacking a unique V-gene family. As a way to deal with suspected cross-contamination and a sequencing artifact, a later analysis dropped over 550 nucleotide sequences that were highly shared and had low generation probability. A later analysis calculated a clonal expansion index for each public chain from normalized within-repertoire ranks of inferred template counts. A later analysis computed generation probabilities with a VDJ recombination model fitted to out-of-frame rearrangements, and checked the results against IGoR. A later analysis scored TCR-TCR, TCR-HLA and TCR-CMV co-occurrence with hypergeometric tests, applying a repertoire-size bias correction to TCR pairs. A later analysis estimated false discovery rates by permuting HLA or CMV assignments 20 times. In a later analysis, co-occurring TCRs were grouped using DBSCAN, with TCRdist sequence similarity added in when clustering inside HLA-allele-positive subsets. For co-occurrence clustering, repertoires with fewer than 30,000 or more than 120,000 public chains were excluded, along with roughly 5 repertoires with anomalous nucleotide sharing. The clones in this table, taken by TCRdb from immuneACCESS, are in-frame only. Not every clone is retained; where verified, under half of the shortfall comes from an unresolved V gene, and the cause of the rest is unknown. The DNA gave D and trimming, while V, J and clone size come from that table. This sample gives some 160,000 clones in total; 78% of them show up just once. The ten largest make up 7% of the sample.

Comments on this clone: The antigen it binds to is not known. One base away there is no much larger clone; base qualities are not given.

The cohort comprised around 700 healthy bone marrow donors. All cohort members were sampled while nominally healthy, although unrecorded immune exposures were likely present. The donor was CMV seropositive and belonged to the group of some 290 seropositive cohort members. Each donor provided a peripheral blood sample, and peripheral blood mononuclear cells were used for TCR beta sequencing. The Qiagen DNeasy Blood Extraction Kit was used to extract genomic DNA from the blood cell samples. In this chain, TRBV2 is recombined with TRBJ2-3, with TRBD2 identical over 8 junction bases. The receptor was isolated from a middle-aged woman in good health and CMV-seropositive. Specimen: PBMCs. The bases are TGTGCCAGCAGTGACAACGGGGGGGCCGGGACAGATACGCAGTATTTT. The encoded protein is CASSDNGGAGTDTQYF.